The 26 T cell receptor beta chains in this list originate from one sample, sequenced in a study of CD8 T cells in ankylosing spondylitis. TCRdb passed the 5' RACE reads through MiXCR, listing each CDR3 protein once. The table lists more than 250,000 distinct CDR3 sequences, more than 9% of them singletons, with 9.1% in the top ten. The specimen was blood, either unsorted or a sorted T cell fraction (not recorded which). These receptors all come from a female donor with ankylosing spondylitis or in good health (not recorded which).

V usage is TRBV10-3 and J usage is TRBJ2-6, with a tentative D call TRBD2 (7 bases). The germline V gene has CDR1 ENHRY and CDR2 SYGVKD. With 7 bases removed from V and 2 bases from J, the gap between germline ends came to 12 bases. CDR3 length: 15 residues. CDR3 DNA: TGTGCCATCATGGGGGGGGGCACTGGGGCCAACGTCCTGACTTTC. Its protein product is CAIMGGGTGANVLTF.

In its sample, this clonotype was seen many times. This rearrangement joins TRBV28 to TRBJ2-7, with 7 bases identical to TRBD1. CDR1 is MDHEN, CDR2 SYDVKM, per germline. V dropped 6 bases and J dropped 3; count of bases not matched to a gene: 11. The CDR3 runs to 15 residues. CDR3 nucleotides: TGTGCCAGCAGCAAACACAGGGACAGAAACTACGAGCAGTACTTC. The encoded protein is CASSKHRDRNYEQYF.

This clonotype was seen a handful of times. The chain joins TRBV6-5 to TRBJ2-1, with D maybe TRBD2 (5 bases). The V end lost 2 bases, the J end lost 10 bases, and 15 bases lay between the germline ends. This CDR3 region has 14 residues. CDR1 and CDR2 (germline): MNHEY, SVGAGI. The CDR3 spells CASSYPGPSGEQFF. The CDR3 DNA sequence: TGTGCCAGCAGTTACCCAGGACCATCGGGGGAGCAGTTCTTC.

This chain connects TRBV5-5 to TRBJ2-7; 8 positions agree with TRBD2. The CDR3 consists of 15 residues. Germline loops: CDR1 SGHKS, CDR2 YYEKEE (reference sequence). The V segment lost 1 base and the J segment 3 bases; nucleotides outside the gene matches: 6. The DNA for the CDR3 is TGTGCCAGCAGCTTGCCAGGGAGCGGGAGCTACGAGCAGTACTTC. Its protein product is CASSLPGSGSYEQYF.

This clonotype has a count of ten or more. The rearrangement links TRBV7-2 to TRBJ1-1; the D gene is possibly TRBD1 (5 bases). This CDR3 has 14 residues. With 6 bases removed from V and 0 bases from J, the gap between germline ends came to 11 bases. Germline CDR1 and CDR2: SGHTA and FQGNSA. The CDR3 here is CASRQGTVNTEAFF. CDR3 sequence (DNA): TGTGCCAGCAGGCAAGGGACGGTGAACACTGAAGCTTTCTTT.

This clonotype occurred a few times. The chain has TRBV6-2 or TRBV6-3 and TRBJ2-1; 15 bases are shared with TRBD2. The CDR3 spans 15 residues. V shed 6 bases and J 10 bases; nucleotides not matched to a gene: 7. Germline V gene sequence: CDR1 MNHEY, CDR2 SVGEGT. The CDR3 sequence is CASRRTGTSGREQFF. In nucleotides, the CDR3 is TGTGCCAGCAGACGCACCGGGACTAGCGGGAGGGAGCAGTTCTTC.

V gene TRBV20-1 combines with J gene TRBJ1-3; perhaps TRBD1 as D (6 bases). This CDR3 has 11 residues. The germline V and J ends were trimmed by 4 bases and 8 bases, with 9 bases remaining between them. From germline, CDR1 is DFQATT and CDR2 SNEGSKA (reference sequence). Here the CDR3 reads CSATQGDTIYF. Here the CDR3 DNA reads TGCAGTGCTACACAGGGAGACACCATATATTTT.

Comment on this clonotype: One end of the junction fails to match germline, which may point to a read error. The chain recombines TRBV6-2 or TRBV6-3 with TRBJ2-3, with a possible D match to TRBD1 (7 bases). This CDR3 has 18 residues. CDR1 is MNHEY, CDR2 SVGEGT, per germline. The CDR3 here is CASSYMREGGRGADTPYF. The CDR3 DNA reads TGTGCCAGCAGTTACATGCGGGAAGGGGGCCGAGGGGCAGATACGCCGTATTTT.

This clonotype was seen many times. This sequence joins TRBV20-1 and TRBJ1-1; TRBD1 aligns across 7 bases. The J segment lost 8 bases and the V segment lost 6 bases, leaving 15 bases of the junction unmatched. CDR1 and CDR2 from the germline V gene are DFQATT and SNEGSKA (reference sequence). This CDR3 has 14 amino acids. The CDR3 DNA reads TGCAGTGCCACAAGGACAGGATTGGGTCGGGAAGCTTTCTTT. Amino acids: CSATRTGLGREAFF.

This chain uses TRBV15 with TRBJ1-5; unclear D gene. Trimming left V 0 bases short and J 2 bases short, with 8 bases between. This CDR3 is built from 15 residues. The germline gives CDR1 LNHNV, CDR2 YYDKDF (reference sequence). This CDR3 reads CATSRDLRGNQPQHF. The CDR3 nucleotides are TGTGCCACCAGCAGAGATTTGAGGGGCAATCAGCCCCAGCATTTT.

This clonotype was picked up many times. This chain connects TRBV9 to TRBJ2-7; D possibly uses TRBD1 or TRBD2 (5 bases each). The V and J ends lost 3 bases and 0 bases respectively, with 10 bases between them. Germline lookup yields CDR1 SGDLS and CDR2 YYNGEE. This CDR3 is 14 amino acids long. CDR3 sequence reads: CASSARGDSYEQYF. Here the CDR3 DNA reads TGTGCCAGCAGCGCCCGAGGGGACTCCTACGAGCAGTACTTC.

This clonotype was seen a handful of times. The rearrangement uses TRBV20-1 and TRBJ2-2, with 7 bases that match TRBD1. Trimming cost V 4 bases and J 0 bases; bases outside gene matches: 5. The CDR3 is 15 amino acids. In germline, CDR1 is DFQATT, CDR2 SNEGSKA (reference sequence). The CDR3 spells CSANPGQSNTGELFF. DNA of the CDR3: TGCAGTGCTAACCCGGGACAGTCGAACACCGGGGAGCTGTTTTTT.

There are many counts of this clonotype. The chain couples TRBV5-1 to TRBJ2-5; D call uncertain. Between the trimmed V and J ends, which lost 0 bases and 2 bases, there was a span of 8 bases. CDR1 and CDR2 from the germline V gene are SGHRS and YFSETQ. The CDR3 loop spans 14 amino acids. The CDR3 DNA is TGCGCCAGCAGCTTGGGTGATGGGCAAGAGACCCAGTACTTC. Amino acid sequence: CASSLGDGQETQYF.

This chain links TRBV20-1 with TRBJ2-1, with D maybe TRBD2 (8 bases). CDR1 is DFQATT, CDR2 SNEGSKA, per germline (reference sequence). V was trimmed by 5 bases and J by 8 bases, leaving 16 bases between them. The CDR3 extends over 13 amino acids. CDR3 nucleotide sequence: TGCAGTGCTTACCCCGGGAGGGGGCATGAGCAGTTCTTC. This gives the protein CSAYPGRGHEQFF.

The chain joins TRBV7-3 to TRBJ1-2, with D possibly matching TRBD1 (6 bases). The CDR3 is 13 amino acids. In germline, CDR1 is SGHTA, CDR2 FQGTGA. V was pared by 3 bases and J by 6 bases, with 11 bases between. CDR3 sequence (DNA): TGTGCCAGCAGCTTTGGGGGCGGGGATGGCTACACCTTC. Translation: CASSFGGGDGYTF. Complete variable domain (other parts from reference TRBV7-3 and TRBJ1-2): GAGVSQTPSNKVTEKGKYVELRCDPISGHTALYWYRQSLGQGPEFLIYFQGTGAADDSGLPNDRFFAVRPEGSVSTLKIQRTERGDSAVYLCASSFGGGDGYTFGSGTRLTVV.

This clonotype was recorded at least ten times. The chain carries TRBV5-1 and TRBJ2-1, with D possibly TRBD2 on 7 matching bases. Trimming left V 0 bases short and J 9 bases short, with 10 bases between. The germline gives CDR1 SGHRS, CDR2 YFSETQ. The CDR3 is made up of 13 amino acids. The CDR3 protein is CASSLGGGREQFF. The CDR3 region has the DNA TGCGCCAGCAGCTTGGGCGGGGGCCGTGAGCAGTTCTTC.

There are many counts of this clonotype. The V call is TRBV20-1, the J call TRBJ2-7; D unclear. This CDR3 spans 12 amino acids. Germline assignment: CDR1 DFQATT and CDR2 SNEGSKA (reference sequence). V shed 3 bases and J shed 0 bases, with 6 bases lying between them. The CDR3 sequence is CSASQISYEQYF. In DNA, the CDR3 is TGCAGTGCTAGTCAAATCTCCTACGAGCAGTACTTC.

In its sample, this clonotype was seen many times. The chain couples TRBV12-3 or TRBV12-4 to TRBJ2-7, with 9 bases matching TRBD1. The CDR3 loop spans 13 amino acids. V shed 5 bases and J 4 bases; nucleotides not matched to a gene: 3. The CDR3, as DNA: TGTGCCAGCAGTATCGGACAGGGGTACGAGCAGTACTTC. Amino acids: CASSIGQGYEQYF.

This clonotype has a count of ten or more. V is TRBV7-8 and J is TRBJ1-5; 7 bases are shared with TRBD1. CDR3 size: 16 residues. V was clipped by 1 base and J by 5 bases; unmatched bases: 8. CDR1 is SGHVS, CDR2 FQNEAQ, per germline. This CDR3 reads CASSLGRGLGDQPQHF. The CDR3, as DNA: TGTGCCAGCAGCTTAGGAAGGGGGCTCGGCGATCAGCCCCAGCATTTT.

This clonotype was seen a handful of times. The chain couples TRBV19 to TRBJ1-2; D is undetermined. Trimming pared 6 bases from V and 4 bases from J, leaving 15 bases between. This CDR3 has 14 amino acids. Germline-derived CDR1 and CDR2 are LNHDA and SQIVND (reference sequence). The CDR3 loop is CASSPGQWVYGYTF. As DNA, the CDR3 is TGTGCCAGTAGCCCGGGCCAGTGGGTCTATGGCTACACCTTC.

The chain uses TRBV27 and TRBJ1-3, with a weak D call TRBD1 (5 bases). CDR1 and CDR2 from the germline V gene are MNHEY and SMNVEV (reference sequence). Trimming removed 0 bases from V and 0 bases from J, with 15 bases in between. The CDR3 is 18 amino acids. The CDR3 coding sequence is TGTGCCAGCAGTTTATCGCCTCAGGGTGCTGGCTCTGGAAACACCATATATTTT. Protein product: CASSLSPQGAGSGNTIYF.

This clonotype has ten or more counts. The chain is built from TRBV28 and TRBJ1-1; a weak D match, TRBD1 (5 bases). V gave up 4 bases and J gave up 0 bases, with 12 bases separating them. Germline V gene sequence: CDR1 MDHEN, CDR2 SYDVKM. CDR3 length: 15 residues. CDR3 region: CASSSTSGMNTEAFF. The CDR3 nucleotides are TGTGCCAGCAGTTCGACTTCAGGGATGAACACTGAAGCTTTCTTT. The full variable domain, rest sourced from reference TRBV28 and TRBJ1-1, is DVKVTQSSRYLVKRTGEKVFLECVQDMDHENMFWYRQDPGLGLRLIYFSYDVKMKEKGDIPEGYSVSREKKERFSLILESASTNQTSMYLCASSSTSGMNTEAFFGQGTRLTVV.

In its sample, this clonotype was seen many times. The chain uses TRBV20-1 and TRBJ1-6; tentatively, D is TRBD1 (6 bases). CDR3 length: 14 amino acids. CDR1 and CDR2 (germline): DFQATT, SNEGSKA (reference sequence). V was pared by 6 bases and J by 4 bases, with 13 bases between. This CDR3 is CSASKGVYNSPLHF. DNA of the CDR3: TGCAGTGCCTCCAAGGGGGTTTATAATTCACCCCTCCACTTT.

This clonotype has at least ten counts. The V and J genes are TRBV20-1 and TRBJ1-6; D not certain. V was pared by 1 base and J by 0 bases, with 7 bases between. Germline CDR1 and CDR2: DFQATT and SNEGSKA (reference sequence). The CDR3 sequence is 15 residues long. The DNA for the CDR3 is TGCAGTGCTAGAGGCTTGGGCTCCTATAATTCACCCCTCCACTTT. Translated, it gives CSARGLGSYNSPLHF.

This clonotype was recorded at least ten times. V usage is TRBV5-1 and J usage is TRBJ1-4; weak D call: TRBD1 (5 bases). V was shortened by 7 bases and J by 7 bases, with 20 bases between the two germline ends. This CDR3 contains 15 residues. Germline CDR1 reads SGHRS; CDR2 reads YFSETQ. The CDR3 is CASGISGGTREKLFF. CDR3 nucleotide sequence: TGCGCCAGCGGCATATCGGGGGGAACGCGTGAAAAACTGTTTTTT.

The gene calls are TRBV15 and TRBJ1-1; D gene ambiguous. This CDR3 region has 14 residues. Trimming cost V 5 bases and J 0 bases, with 10 bases left between them. Germline V gene lookup returns CDR1 LNHNV and CDR2 YYDKDF (reference sequence). The CDR3 coding sequence is TGTGCCACCAGCTTGACGGTGATGAACACTGAAGCTTTCTTT. The encoded protein is CATSLTVMNTEAFF.